What follows are 26 T cell receptor beta chains derived from one specimen sequenced in a study of cytomegalovirus exposure and HLA in healthy donors. The primer mix had 60 Vbeta and 13 Jbeta primers. TCRdb keeps only in-frame clones here, not all; method: immunoSEQ multiplex PCR. The sample has about 150,000 clones; approximately 8.9% are singletons. The sequenced material came from PBMCs. These TCRs come from a woman aged 40 to 55 in good health and CMV-seropositive.

In this sample, this clone turned up a few times. V usage is TRBV19 and J usage is TRBJ1-2; D gene uncertain. The CDR3 runs to 16 residues. Germline V CDR1 and CDR2: LNHDA, SQIVND (reference sequence). Trimming stripped 2 bases from V and 4 bases from J, with 17 bases between. The CDR3 DNA reads as TGTGCCAGTAGTATAAACCTTCCAACACACCCCTATGGCTACACCTTC. Translated, it gives CASSINLPTHPYGYTF.

This clone has more than one count but fewer than ten. The V gene is TRBV19, the J gene TRBJ2-2, with 7 positions matching TRBD1. With 5 bases clipped from V and 3 bases from J, the junction kept 6 bases outside the gene matches. Germline loops: CDR1 LNHDA, CDR2 SQIVND (reference sequence). The CDR3 has 15 residues. The CDR3 here is CASSLQGPDTGELFF. In DNA, the CDR3 is TGTGCCAGTAGTTTACAGGGGCCGGACACCGGGGAGCTGTTTTTT.

The chain carries TRBV5-6 and TRBJ2-3, with 11 bases aligning to TRBD1. In germline, CDR1 is SGHDT, CDR2 YYEEEE. The CDR3 runs to 16 residues. The junction had 5 bases not matched to a gene; V was cut back by 4 bases and J by 1 base. Written as DNA, the CDR3 is TGTGCCAGCAGCAAGGGACAGGGGGTTGGCACAGATACGCAGTATTTT. Its translation: CASSKGQGVGTDTQYF. The variable domain in full, completed from reference TRBV5-6 and TRBJ2-3, reads DAGVTQSPTHLIKTRGQQVTLRCSPKSGHDTVSWYQQALGQGPQFIFQYYEEEERQRGNFPDRFSGHQFPNYSSELNVNALLLGDSALYLCASSKGQGVGTDTQYFGPGTRLTVL.

As DNA, the CDR3 is TGTGCCAGCAGTGTTGGCGGGCGGCTCGATGGCTACACCTTC. Protein: CASSVGGRLDGYTF. This chain uses TRBV6-4 with TRBJ1-2, with no clear D. The length of the CDR3 is 14 residues. The germline gives CDR1 MRHNA, CDR2 SNTAGT. V was pared by 4 bases and J by 6 bases, with 15 bases between.

This clone was counted between two and nine times. This rearrangement joins TRBV6-6 to TRBJ1-1; D gene unclear. In germline, CDR1 is MNHNY, CDR2 SVGAGI (reference sequence). The CDR3 length is 14 residues. V dropped 5 bases and J dropped 3 bases, with 13 bases sitting between them. CDR3 loop: CASSPETDYTEAFF. The CDR3, as DNA: TGTGCCAGCAGTCCGGAGACTGATTACACTGAAGCTTTCTTT.

The rearrangement joins TRBV11-2 to TRBJ2-5, with TRBD2 matching over 7 bases. V lost 1 base, J lost 5 bases, and 7 bases stayed unmatched. The CDR3 has 15 residues. The germline gives CDR1 SGHAT, CDR2 FQNNGV. The DNA for the CDR3 is TGTGCCAGCAGCTTAGGGTGGGGGGGAAAGGAGACCCAGTACTTC. This sequence encodes CASSLGWGGKETQYF.

The genes are TRBV10-3 and TRBJ1-4; no firm D call. CDR1 and CDR2 from the germline V gene are ENHRY and SYGVKD. The CDR3 has 14 amino acids. The germline V and J ends were trimmed by 3 bases and 0 bases, with 5 bases remaining between them. Here the CDR3 reads CAISDRSTNEKLFF. CDR3 nucleotide sequence: TGTGCCATCAGTGACCGTTCAACTAATGAAAAACTGTTTTTT.

This clone appeared a few times. The rearrangement links TRBV6-1 to TRBJ2-7; D gene ambiguous. Between the trimmed V and J ends, which lost 4 bases and 8 bases, there was a span of 9 bases. CDR1 is MNHNS, CDR2 SASEGT, per germline. This CDR3 region has 11 residues. In DNA form, the CDR3 reads TGTGCCAGCAGTGGTGGCCCGAAGCAGTACTTC. This sequence encodes CASSGGPKQYF.

This clone was seen a few times. The chain carries TRBV10-3 and TRBJ1-1, with 11 bases matching TRBD1. The J segment lost 2 bases and the V segment lost 2 bases, leaving 4 bases of the junction unmatched. CDR1 and CDR2 from the germline V gene are ENHRY and SYGVKD. This CDR3 has 16 amino acids. The CDR3 DNA follows: TGTGCCATCAGTGAGAGGACAGGGGGCGGTAACACTGAAGCTTTCTTT. Its protein product is CAISERTGGGNTEAFF.

This clone showed up just a few times. Other DNA sequences of this sample code for an identical CDR3. This chain connects TRBV14 to TRBJ2-7; D uncertain. V gave up 2 bases and J gave up 4 bases, with 3 bases separating them. CDR3 length: 11 amino acids. CDR1 is SGHDN, CDR2 FVKESK, per germline. CDR3 sequence: CASSQTYEQYF. In DNA, the CDR3 is TGTGCCAGCAGCCAAACATACGAGCAGTACTTC.

J is TRBJ2-1 and V is TRBV4-1; 10 positions match TRBD2. V gave up 6 bases and J gave up 8 bases; unmatched junction bases: 16. CDR3 length: 17 residues. The germline gives CDR1 MGHRA, CDR2 YSYEKL. The CDR3 sequence: CASRARDTSGAGDEQFF. CDR3 coding DNA: TGCGCCAGCAGAGCAAGGGATACTAGCGGGGCAGGCGATGAGCAGTTCTTC.

This clone was counted between two and nine times. The V and J genes are TRBV6-6 and TRBJ1-1; 7 bases are shared with TRBD1. The CDR3 contains 13 residues. Germline V gene data show CDR1 as MNHNY and CDR2 as SVGAGI (reference sequence). The V segment lost 0 bases and the J segment 10 bases; nucleotides outside the gene matches: 5. In DNA form, the CDR3 reads TGTGCCAGCAGTTACTCAGGCAACAGGGGAGCTTTCTTT. Encoded protein: CASSYSGNRGAFF.

This clone came up a few times. The chain has TRBV15 and TRBJ1-1; D is uncertain. Germline CDR1 LNHNV, CDR2 YYDKDF (reference sequence). This CDR3 is built from 13 residues. V shed 2 bases and J shed 6 bases, with 10 bases lying between them. Here the CDR3 reads CATSRYGEAEAFF. The CDR3 DNA reads as TGTGCCACCAGCAGATACGGGGAGGCTGAAGCTTTCTTT. Full variable domain (remainder filled in from reference TRBV15 and TRBJ1-1): DAMVIQNPRYQVTQFGKPVTLSCSQTLNHNVMYWYQQKSSQAPKLLFHYYDKDFNNEADTPDNFQSRRPNTSFCFLDIRSPGLGDTAMYLCATSRYGEAEAFFGQGTRLTVV.

V and J are TRBV29-1 and TRBJ2-1, with 14 bases fitting TRBD2. V was pared by 8 bases and J by 9 bases, with 9 bases of the junction left unmatched. The CDR3 loop spans 14 amino acids. Germline V gene data show CDR1 as SQVTM and CDR2 as ANQGSEA. The CDR3 loop is CSSQTSGGALEQFF. The CDR3 nucleotides read TGCAGCTCACAGACTAGCGGGGGGGCCCTTGAGCAGTTCTTC.

The CDR3 coding sequence is TGTGCCAGCAGCTTCCTAGCGGGGTGGCAGAGCGGGGAGCTGTTTTTT. It codes for CASSFLAGWQSGELFF. The rearrangement links TRBV7-8 to TRBJ2-2; 9 bases map to TRBD2. The germline CDR1 and CDR2 sequences are SGHVS and FQNEAQ. The J segment lost 7 bases and the V segment lost 3 bases, leaving 9 bases of the junction unmatched. CDR3 length: 16 amino acids. The whole variable domain, filled in from reference TRBV7-8 and TRBJ2-2, reads GAGVSQSPRYKVAKRGQDVALRCDPISGHVSLFWYQQALGQGPEFLTYFQNEAQLDKSGLPSDRFFAERPEGSVSTLKIQRTQQEDSAVYLCASSFLAGWQSGELFFGEGSRLTVL.

This clone was observed a handful of times. V is TRBV4-1 and J is TRBJ2-7, with 9 bases aligning to TRBD1. V dropped 0 bases and J dropped 2; count of bases not matched to a gene: 5. The CDR3 loop spans 16 amino acids. Per the germline V gene, CDR1 is MGHRA and CDR2 is YSYEKL. CDR3: CASSQDSGQGTYEQYF. As DNA, the CDR3 is TGCGCCAGCAGCCAAGATTCGGGACAGGGAACCTACGAGCAGTACTTC.

V and J are TRBV10-2 and TRBJ2-2; 15 bases line up with TRBD2. V trimming: 8 bases; J trimming: 1 base; junction bases outside the gene matches: 5. The V gene's germline CDR1 is WSHSY and CDR2 SAAADI. The CDR3 consists of 17 residues. The CDR3 sequence is CASAGLAGGLNTGELFF. The CDR3 coding sequence is TGCGCCAGCGCGGGACTAGCGGGGGGTCTGAACACCGGGGAGCTGTTTTTT.

This clone appeared a few times. The V call is TRBV9, the J call TRBJ1-2; 11 nucleotides match TRBD1. Germline lookup yields CDR1 SGDLS and CDR2 YYNGEE. This CDR3 contains 16 residues. V lost 0 bases and J lost 4; bases outside the gene matches: 5. The CDR3: CASSVGDGTGGYGYTF. Written as DNA, the CDR3 is TGTGCCAGCAGCGTAGGAGATGGGACAGGGGGCTATGGCTACACCTTC.

This clone has just a few counts. The V and J genes are TRBV27 and TRBJ2-1; 10 bases are shared with TRBD2. CDR3 length equals 15 residues. Germline V gene sequence: CDR1 MNHEY, CDR2 SMNVEV (reference sequence). J gave up 8 bases and V 6 bases, and 10 bases lay outside the gene matches. The CDR3 DNA reads as TGTGCCAGCAGAAAAAGCGGGGGGGCTCACCATGAGCAGTTCTTC. Residues: CASRKSGGAHHEQFF.

CDR3 loop: CASSPDRAKPSTDTQYF. The CDR3 DNA follows: TGTGCCAGCAGTCCCGACAGGGCCAAACCTAGCACAGATACGCAGTATTTT. The gene calls are TRBV2 and TRBJ2-3, with 7 bases fitting TRBD1. J lost 0 bases, V lost 5 bases, and 11 bases had no gene match. The CDR3 totals 17 residues. CDR1 is SNHLY and CDR2 is FYNNEI in the germline V gene.

Notes on this clone: The same CDR3 can be traced to other DNA sequences in this sample. CDR3 bases: TGTGCCAGCAGCGGACAGGGGGCAACTAATGAAAAACTGTTTTTT. Residues: CASSGQGATNEKLFF. The V gene is TRBV2, the J gene TRBJ1-4; 10 bases are shared with TRBD1. Germline V gene sequence: CDR1 SNHLY, CDR2 FYNNEI. The CDR3 has 15 amino acids. Trimming took 6 bases from V and 0 from J; bases not matched to a gene: 1. Supplemented by reference TRBV2 and TRBJ1-4, the full variable domain reads EPEVTQTPSHQVTQMGQEVILRCVPISNHLYFYWYRQILGQKVEFLVSFYNNEISEKSEIFDDQFSVERPDGSNFTLKIRSTKLEDSAMYFCASSGQGATNEKLFFGSGTQLSVL.

CDR3 in DNA: TGCGCCAGCAGCCAAGATCGGGACTATGGCTACACCTTC. This codes for CASSQDRDYGYTF. The chain is built from TRBV4-3 and TRBJ1-2; D not resolved. This CDR3 is 13 amino acids long. Trimming removed 0 bases at V and 3 bases at J, with 5 bases between. Germline assignment: CDR1 LGHNA and CDR2 YSLEER.

In this sample, this clone turned up a few times. This chain links TRBV5-8 with TRBJ2-3, with D tentatively TRBD2 (6 bases). CDR1 is SGHTS and CDR2 is YDEGEE in the germline V gene. V lost 0 bases to trimming and J lost 3 bases, with 14 bases between them. CDR3 length equals 16 residues. CDR3 DNA sequence: TGTGCCAGCAGCTTGGGAGGAGGGCAGGTTACAGATACGCAGTATTTT. It is translated as CASSLGGGQVTDTQYF.

In its sample, this clone was seen a few times. V is TRBV5-6 and J is TRBJ2-4, with a weak D call TRBD1 (6 bases). The germline V and J ends were trimmed by 4 bases and 7 bases, with 15 bases remaining between them. This CDR3 has 14 residues. CDR1 and CDR2 from the germline V gene are SGHDT and YYEEEE. The CDR3 bases are TGTGCCAGCAGCGGGGACATTGGCGGGAACATTCAGTACTTC. This encodes CASSGDIGGNIQYF. Combining the CDR3 with reference TRBV5-6 and TRBJ2-4 gives the whole variable domain DAGVTQSPTHLIKTRGQQVTLRCSPKSGHDTVSWYQQALGQGPQFIFQYYEEEERQRGNFPDRFSGHQFPNYSSELNVNALLLGDSALYLCASSGDIGGNIQYFGAGTRLSVL.

V gene TRBV11-3 combines with J gene TRBJ1-1; no firm D call. Trimming removed 5 bases at V and 1 base at J, with 11 bases between. CDR1 is SGHNT and CDR2 is YENEEA in the germline V gene. The CDR3 consists of 14 residues. DNA for the CDR3: TGTGCCAGCAGCCATAATTGGAGGAACACTGAAGCTTTCTTT. Translation gives CASSHNWRNTEAFF.

This clone has a handful of counts. The V call is TRBV5-1, the J call TRBJ2-1; D ambiguous. The CDR3 consists of 14 residues. V was shortened by 0 bases and J by 9 bases, with 13 bases between the two germline ends. Germline assignment: CDR1 SGHRS and CDR2 YFSETQ. CDR3 nucleotide sequence: TGCGCCAGCAGCTTGGGGTCCGCAGCGTCTGAGCAGTTCTTC. Protein: CASSLGSAASEQFF.